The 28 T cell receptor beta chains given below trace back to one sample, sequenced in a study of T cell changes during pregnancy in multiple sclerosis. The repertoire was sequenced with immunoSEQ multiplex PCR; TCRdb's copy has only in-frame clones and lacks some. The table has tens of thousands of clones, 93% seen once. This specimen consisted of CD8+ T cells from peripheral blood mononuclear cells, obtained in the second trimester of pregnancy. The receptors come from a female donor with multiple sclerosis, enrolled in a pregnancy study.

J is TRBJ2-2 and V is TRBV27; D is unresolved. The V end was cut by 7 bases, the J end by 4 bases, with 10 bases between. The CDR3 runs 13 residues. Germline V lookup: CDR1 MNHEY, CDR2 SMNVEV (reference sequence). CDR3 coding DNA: TGTGCCAGCACTCCGTCGGGCACCGGGGAGCTGTTTTTT. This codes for CASTPSGTGELFF.

CDR3 DNA: TGTGCCAGCAGCTTGAGGGGCTCCTACAATGAGCAGTTCTTC. Translation gives CASSLRGSYNEQFF. The rearrangement links TRBV5-4 to TRBJ2-1; D may be TRBD1 (5 bases). This CDR3 region has 14 residues. Trimming left V 1 base short and J 0 bases short, with 5 bases between. CDR1 is SGHNT, CDR2 YYREEE, per germline (reference sequence).

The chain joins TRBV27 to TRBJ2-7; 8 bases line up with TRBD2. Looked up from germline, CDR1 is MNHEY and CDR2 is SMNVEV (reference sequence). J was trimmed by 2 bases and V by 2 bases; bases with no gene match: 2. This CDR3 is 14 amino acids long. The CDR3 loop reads CASSLREGAYEQYF. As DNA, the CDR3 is TGTGCCAGCAGTTTACGGGAGGGAGCCTACGAGCAGTACTTC.

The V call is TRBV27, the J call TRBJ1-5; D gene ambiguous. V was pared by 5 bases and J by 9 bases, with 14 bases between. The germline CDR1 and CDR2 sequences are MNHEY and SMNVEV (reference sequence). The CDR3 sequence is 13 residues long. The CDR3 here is CASSRLREAPQHF. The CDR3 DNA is TGTGCCAGCAGTCGCCTCCGGGAGGCGCCCCAGCATTTT.

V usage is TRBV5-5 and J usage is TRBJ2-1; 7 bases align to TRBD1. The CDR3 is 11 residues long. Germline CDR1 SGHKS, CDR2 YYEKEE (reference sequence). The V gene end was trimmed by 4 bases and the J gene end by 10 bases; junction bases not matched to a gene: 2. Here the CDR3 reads CASSQGVEQFF. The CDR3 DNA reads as TGTGCCAGCAGCCAGGGGGTAGAGCAGTTCTTC.

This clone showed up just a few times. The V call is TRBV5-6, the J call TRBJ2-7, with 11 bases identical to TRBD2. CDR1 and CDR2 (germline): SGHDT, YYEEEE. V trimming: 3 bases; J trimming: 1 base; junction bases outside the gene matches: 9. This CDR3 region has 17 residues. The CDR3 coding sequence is TGTGCCAGCAGCTCAAAAACCGGGACTAGCGGTTCCTACGAGCAGTACTTC. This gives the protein CASSSKTGTSGSYEQYF.

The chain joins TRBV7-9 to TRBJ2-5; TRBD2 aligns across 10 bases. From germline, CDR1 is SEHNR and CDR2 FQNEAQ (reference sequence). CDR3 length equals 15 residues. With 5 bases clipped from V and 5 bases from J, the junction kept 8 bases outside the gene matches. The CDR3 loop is CASSGGTSDAETQYF. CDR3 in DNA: TGTGCCAGCAGCGGCGGGACTAGCGATGCGGAGACCCAGTACTTC.

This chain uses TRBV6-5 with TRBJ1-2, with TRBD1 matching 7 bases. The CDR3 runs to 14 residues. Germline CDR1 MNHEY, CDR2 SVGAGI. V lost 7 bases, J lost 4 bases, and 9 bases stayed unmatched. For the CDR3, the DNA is TGTGCCAGCAACCCTCGACAGGGAATCTATGGCTACACCTTC. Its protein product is CASNPRQGIYGYTF.

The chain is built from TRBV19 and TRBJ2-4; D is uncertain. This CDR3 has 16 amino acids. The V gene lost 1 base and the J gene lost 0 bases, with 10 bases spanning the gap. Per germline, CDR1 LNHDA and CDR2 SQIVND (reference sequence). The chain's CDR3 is CASSIVGRLAKNIQYF. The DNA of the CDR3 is TGTGCCAGTAGTATAGTCGGCAGGCTAGCCAAAAACATTCAGTACTTC.

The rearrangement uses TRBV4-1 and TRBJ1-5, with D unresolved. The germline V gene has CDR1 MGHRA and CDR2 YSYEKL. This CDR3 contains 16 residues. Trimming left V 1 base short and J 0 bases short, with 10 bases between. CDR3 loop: CASSQVWASSNQPQHF. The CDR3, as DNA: TGCGCCAGCAGCCAAGTTTGGGCCAGTAGCAATCAGCCCCAGCATTTT.

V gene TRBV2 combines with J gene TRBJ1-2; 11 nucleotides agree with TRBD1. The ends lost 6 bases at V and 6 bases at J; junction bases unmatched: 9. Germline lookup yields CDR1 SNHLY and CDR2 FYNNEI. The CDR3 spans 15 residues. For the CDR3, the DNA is TGTGCCAGCAGGGAGGACAGGGGGCAGGGCCATGGCTACACCTTC. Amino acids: CASREDRGQGHGYTF. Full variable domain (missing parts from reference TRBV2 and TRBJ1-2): EPEVTQTPSHQVTQMGQEVILRCVPISNHLYFYWYRQILGQKVEFLVSFYNNEISEKSEIFDDQFSVERPDGSNFTLKIRSTKLEDSAMYFCASREDRGQGHGYTFGSGTRLTVV.

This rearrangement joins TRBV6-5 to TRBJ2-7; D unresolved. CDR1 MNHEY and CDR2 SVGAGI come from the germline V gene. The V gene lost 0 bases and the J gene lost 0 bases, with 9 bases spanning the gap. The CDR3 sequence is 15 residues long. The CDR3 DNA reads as TGTGCCAGCAGTTACTCAAGCCCTAGCTCCTACGAGCAGTACTTC. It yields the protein CASSYSSPSSYEQYF.

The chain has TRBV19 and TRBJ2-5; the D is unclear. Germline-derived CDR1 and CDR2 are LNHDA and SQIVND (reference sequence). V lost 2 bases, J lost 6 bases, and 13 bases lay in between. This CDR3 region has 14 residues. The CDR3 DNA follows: TGTGCCAGTAGTATATATTCCAGCGAGAAGACCCAGTACTTC. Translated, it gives CASSIYSSEKTQYF. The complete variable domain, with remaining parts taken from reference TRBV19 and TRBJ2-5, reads DGGITQSPKYLFRKEGQNVTLSCEQNLNHDAMYWYRQDPGQGLRLIYYSQIVNDFQKGDIAEGYSVSREKKESFPLTVTSAQKNPTAFYLCASSIYSSEKTQYFGPGTRLLVL.

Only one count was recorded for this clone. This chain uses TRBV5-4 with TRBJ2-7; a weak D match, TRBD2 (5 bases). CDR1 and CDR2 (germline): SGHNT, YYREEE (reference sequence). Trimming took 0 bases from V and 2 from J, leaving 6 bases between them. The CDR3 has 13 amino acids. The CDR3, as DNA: TGTGCCAGCAGCTTGGGACTAACCTACGAGCAGTACTTC. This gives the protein CASSLGLTYEQYF.

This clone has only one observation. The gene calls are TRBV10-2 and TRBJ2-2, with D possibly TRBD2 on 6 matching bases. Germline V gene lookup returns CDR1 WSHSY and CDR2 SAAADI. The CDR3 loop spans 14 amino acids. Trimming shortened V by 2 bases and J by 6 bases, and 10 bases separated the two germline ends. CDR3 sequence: CASSEDTSSGELFF. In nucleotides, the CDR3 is TGCGCCAGCAGTGAGGACACTAGCTCCGGGGAGCTGTTTTTT.

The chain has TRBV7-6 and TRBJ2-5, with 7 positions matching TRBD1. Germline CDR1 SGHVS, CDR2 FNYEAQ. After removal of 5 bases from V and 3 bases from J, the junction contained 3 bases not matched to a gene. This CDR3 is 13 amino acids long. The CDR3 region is CASSEGTEETQYF. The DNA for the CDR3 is TGTGCCAGCAGCGAGGGGACAGAAGAGACCCAGTACTTC.

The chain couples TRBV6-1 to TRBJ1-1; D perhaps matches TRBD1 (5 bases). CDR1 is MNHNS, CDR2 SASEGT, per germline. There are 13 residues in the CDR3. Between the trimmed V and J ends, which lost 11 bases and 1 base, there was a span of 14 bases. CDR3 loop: CACCAGGNTEAFF. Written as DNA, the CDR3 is TGTGCCTGCTGCGCGGGGGGGAACACTGAAGCTTTCTTT.

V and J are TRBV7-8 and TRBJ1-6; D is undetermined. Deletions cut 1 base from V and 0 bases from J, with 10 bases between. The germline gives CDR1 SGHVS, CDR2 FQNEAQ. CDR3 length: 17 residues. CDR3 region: CASSLEAGSSYNSPLHF. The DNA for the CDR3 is TGTGCCAGCAGCTTAGAGGCAGGCAGCTCCTATAATTCACCCCTCCACTTT.

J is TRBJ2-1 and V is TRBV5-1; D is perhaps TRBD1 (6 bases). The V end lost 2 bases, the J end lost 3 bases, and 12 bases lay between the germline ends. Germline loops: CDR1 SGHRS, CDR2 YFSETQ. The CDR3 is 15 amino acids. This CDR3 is CASSLGGGDYNEQFF. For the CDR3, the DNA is TGCGCCAGCAGCTTAGGTGGGGGCGACTACAATGAGCAGTTCTTC.

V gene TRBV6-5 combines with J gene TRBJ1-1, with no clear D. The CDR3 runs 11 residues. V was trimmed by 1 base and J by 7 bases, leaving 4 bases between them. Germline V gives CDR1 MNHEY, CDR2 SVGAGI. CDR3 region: CASSYYGEAFF. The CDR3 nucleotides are TGTGCCAGCAGTTACTACGGTGAAGCTTTCTTT.

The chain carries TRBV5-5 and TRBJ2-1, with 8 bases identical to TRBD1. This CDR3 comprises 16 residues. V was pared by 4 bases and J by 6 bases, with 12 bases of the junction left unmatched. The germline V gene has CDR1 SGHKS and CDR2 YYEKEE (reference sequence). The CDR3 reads CASSPNPNRGINEQFF. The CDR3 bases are TGTGCCAGCAGCCCTAATCCGAACAGGGGGATCAATGAGCAGTTCTTC.

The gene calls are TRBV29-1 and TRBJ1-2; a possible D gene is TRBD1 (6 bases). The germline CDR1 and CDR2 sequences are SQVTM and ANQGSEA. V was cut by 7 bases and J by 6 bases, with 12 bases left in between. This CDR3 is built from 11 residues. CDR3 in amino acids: CSGEAGDGYTF. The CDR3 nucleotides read TGCAGCGGCGAGGCAGGGGATGGCTACACCTTC.

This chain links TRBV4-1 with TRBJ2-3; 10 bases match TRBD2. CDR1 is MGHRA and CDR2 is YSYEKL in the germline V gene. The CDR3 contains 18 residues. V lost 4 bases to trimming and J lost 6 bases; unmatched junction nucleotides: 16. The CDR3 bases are TGCGCCAGCAGCCCCGGAGGAGCGGGAGGGAGGCCTCAGGATACGCAGTATTTT. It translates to CASSPGGAGGRPQDTQYF.

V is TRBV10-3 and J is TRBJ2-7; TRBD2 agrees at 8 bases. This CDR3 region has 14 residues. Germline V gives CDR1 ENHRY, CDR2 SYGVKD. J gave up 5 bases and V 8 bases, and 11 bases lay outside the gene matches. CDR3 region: CAIGPLTSADEQYF. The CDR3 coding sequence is TGTGCCATCGGACCCCTGACTAGCGCCGACGAGCAGTACTTC.

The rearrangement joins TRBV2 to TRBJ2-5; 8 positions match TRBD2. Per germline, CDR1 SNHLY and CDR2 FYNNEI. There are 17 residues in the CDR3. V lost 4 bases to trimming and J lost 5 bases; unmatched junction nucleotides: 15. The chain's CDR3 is CASSAFLGAGGDETQYF. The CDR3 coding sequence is TGTGCCAGCAGTGCCTTCTTGGGCGCGGGGGGCGATGAGACCCAGTACTTC.

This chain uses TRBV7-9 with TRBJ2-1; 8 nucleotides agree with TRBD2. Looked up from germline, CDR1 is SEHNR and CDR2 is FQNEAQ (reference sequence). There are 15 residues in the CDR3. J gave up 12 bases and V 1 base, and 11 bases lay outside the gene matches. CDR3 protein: CASSLVGSGIVWQFF. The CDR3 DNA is TGTGCCAGCAGCTTAGTCGGTAGCGGGATTGTTTGGCAGTTCTTC. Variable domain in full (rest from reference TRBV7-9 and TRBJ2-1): DTGVSQNPRHKITKRGQNVTFRCDPISEHNRLYWYRQTLGQGPEFLTYFQNEAQLEKSRLLSDRFSAERPKGSFSTLEIQRTEQGDSAMYLCASSLVGSGIVWQFFGPGTRLTVL.

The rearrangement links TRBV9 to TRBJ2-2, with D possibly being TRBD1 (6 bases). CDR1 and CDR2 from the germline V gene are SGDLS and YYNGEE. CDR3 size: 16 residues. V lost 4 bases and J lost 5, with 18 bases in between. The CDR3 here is CASSPKGGVGTGELFF. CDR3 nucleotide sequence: TGTGCCAGCAGCCCTAAAGGGGGTGTTGGGACCGGGGAGCTGTTTTTT.

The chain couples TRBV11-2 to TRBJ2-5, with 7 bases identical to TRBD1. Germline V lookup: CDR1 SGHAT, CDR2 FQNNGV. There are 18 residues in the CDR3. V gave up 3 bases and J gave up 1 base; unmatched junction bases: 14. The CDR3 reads CASSFDINGAGGQETQYF. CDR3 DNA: TGTGCCAGCAGCTTCGATATCAACGGGGCAGGGGGCCAAGAGACCCAGTACTTC.